This T cell receptor beta chain was retrieved from a study of blood T cell repertoires in COVID-19. The overall study: Researchers got acute and convalescent COVID-19 samples from the United States, Italy and Spain.

The CDR3 spans 14 residues. Germline loops: CDR1 SQVTM, CDR2 ANQGSEA. Trimming removed 3 bases at V and 9 bases at J, with 20 bases between. As processed by the authors: Estimated nucleated cell counts came from reference gene primer amplification. Profiling relied on immunoSEQ multiplex PCR, and the TCRdb table lists in-frame clones only, not all of them. Clone size and V and J calls were adopted from that table, with D and trimming inferred from the DNA. The sample lists 200,000 to 250,000 clones, around nine tenths occurring once. This clone came up once. This rearrangement joins TRBV29-1 to TRBJ1-1, with D maybe TRBD1 (5 bases). The specimen was peripheral blood. The TCR originated in a woman in her sixties who had recovered from COVID-19. CDR3 protein: CSVEGQEGLRKAFF. The CDR3 bases are TGCAGCGTTGAGGGGCAGGAAGGTCTCAGAAAAGCTTTCTTT.